A selection of T cell receptor beta chains follows, all from one sample in a study of cytomegalovirus exposure and HLA in healthy donors. Measured with immunoSEQ multiplex PCR; TCRdb has only the in-frame clones, and not every one. This table holds 150,000 to 200,000 clones, around 70% found once. The specimen was PBMCs. Every receptor here comes from a man aged 18 to 30 in good health and CMV-seropositive. Each CDR3 is given with its conserved first and last residue. The D gene is left open where the match is weak. Only part of the rows carry a size: once, few, many, or a class if the clone is expanded.

D	V	J	size	length	DNA	CDR3
TRBD1	TRBV5-6	TRBJ1-4	few	14	TGTGCCAGCAGGCGGGGACAGGGGAATGAAAAACTGTTTTTT	CASRRGQGNEKLFF
TRBD2	TRBV10-3	TRBJ2-1	-	14	TGTGCCATCACCCCGGGACTAGCGTACAATGAGCAGTTCTTC	CAITPGLAYNEQFF
-	TRBV6-6	TRBJ2-6	few	16	TGTGCCAGCAGTTACGGTAGGGAGAGTGGGGCCAACGTCCTGACTTTC	CASSYGRESGANVLTF
TRBD1	TRBV15	TRBJ1-3	once	15	TGTGCCACCAGCACCGGGACAGGGGGCAGTTACACCATATATTTT	CATSTGTGGSYTIYF
TRBD2	TRBV4-2	TRBJ2-2	-	18	TGTGCCAGCAGCCAAGACCCTAGCGGGAGGGCCGACACCGGGGAGCTGTTTTTT	CASSQDPSGRADTGELFF
-	TRBV12-2	TRBJ2-3	once	15	TGTGCAAGTCGCTTCCGGGTGAGCCGCACAGATACGCAGTATTTT	CASRFRVSRTDTQYF
-	TRBV4-2	TRBJ1-1	-	16	TGTGCCAGCAGCCCGCGACGGAGATCGGAGAACACTGAAGCTTTCTTT	CASSPRRRSENTEAFF
TRBD1	TRBV28	TRBJ1-1	once	13	TGTGCCAGCAGTTTCAGGGGGCTCACTGAAGCTTTCTTT	CASSFRGLTEAFF
-	TRBV19	TRBJ1-5	-	14	TGTGCCAGTAGTTTAACTCATAGCAATCAGCCCCAGCATTTT	CASSLTHSNQPQHF
-	TRBV19	TRBJ1-5	few	14	TGTGCCAGTAGTATAGATGGCAGGAATCAGCCCCAGCATTTT	CASSIDGRNQPQHF
-	TRBV5-1	TRBJ1-1	once	14	TGCGCCAGCACCCCCATTGCAGAGAACACTGAAGCTTTCTTT	CASTPIAENTEAFF
-	TRBV7-9	TRBJ1-2	-	15	TGTGCCAGCAGCTTACCTTCGACCCGGGAGGATGGCTACACCTTC	CASSLPSTREDGYTF
TRBD1	TRBV29-1	TRBJ1-1	-	14	TGCAGCGCCGGGACAGGGCGGGTTAACACTGAAGCTTTCTTT	CSAGTGRVNTEAFF
TRBD1	TRBV18	TRBJ1-1	-	14	TGTGCCAGCTCAACCCAGGGGGCGGAGACTGAAGCTTTCTTT	CASSTQGAETEAFF
-	TRBV10-1	TRBJ1-2	-	17	TGCGCCAGCACACGAAACTTAACGTACAGGGCGTTCTATGGCTACACCTTC	CASTRNLTYRAFYGYTF
-	TRBV27	TRBJ1-2	-	14	TGTGCCAGCAGTTTGAGGGGGAAAACAGATGGCTACACCTTC	CASSLRGKTDGYTF
TRBD2	TRBV5-1	TRBJ2-5	few	17	TGCGCCAGCAGCTTGGCCGCGGTAGCGGGAATTGGGGAGACCCAGTACTTC	CASSLAAVAGIGETQYF
-	TRBV19	TRBJ1-1	-	13	TGTGCCAGTAGTATACAGGAGAACACTGAAGCTTTCTTT	CASSIQENTEAFF